The T cell receptor beta chain under discussion was sequenced for a study of response to subunit inactivated influenza vaccine. Findings of the study overall: That few new T cells are recruited by each seasonal influenza vaccination was the authors' suggestion.

TCRdb recomputed calls from the RT-PCR reads with MiXCR, one row per CDR3 protein. The table lists 700,000 to 900,000 distinct CDR3 sequences, 21% of them singletons. About this clonotype: Antigen unknown.

The sequenced sample was PBMCs from blood, obtained 4 to 6 days after vaccination. The receptor's source is a man in his fifties who received an inactivated influenza vaccine.

The CDR3 reads CSARDGGTSGSYEQYF. CDR3 nucleotides: TGCAGTGCTAGAGATGGTGGGACTAGCGGCTCCTACGAGCAGTACTTC. V is TRBV20-1 and J is TRBJ2-7; 11 bases fit TRBD2. V shed 0 bases, J shed 0 bases, and the junction held 4 bases outside the gene matches. The CDR3 sequence is 16 residues long. Germline loops: CDR1 DFQATT, CDR2 SNEGSKA (reference sequence).